What follows are 16 T cell receptor beta chains derived from one specimen sequenced in a study of blood T cells in healthy people across ages. Next came a second PCR, run for roughly 7 to 12 cycles, which used a sample-barcoded 5' primer along with a J-beta primer mix. MiXCR, applied by TCRdb to the 5' RACE reads, yields one record per CDR3 protein. The sample shows over a million distinct CDR3 sequences, approximately 26% of them seen only once. Another study also made use of these data, one on T cells of mothers and their children.

The sample comprised blood. Receptors were obtained from a girl aged 2-9 years in good health.

This clonotype was seen more than once but under ten times. The gene calls are TRBV14 and TRBJ2-5, with TRBD2 matching over 8 bases. CDR3 length equals 13 residues. Germline loops: CDR1 SGHDN, CDR2 FVKESK. Trimming removed 6 bases from V and 3 bases from J; junction bases left unmatched: 3. The CDR3 spells CASRRAGEETQYF. In DNA, the CDR3 is TGTGCCAGCAGGAGAGCGGGGGAAGAGACCCAGTACTTC.

This clonotype was seen only a few times. This rearrangement joins TRBV14 to TRBJ2-1, with 7 nucleotides matching TRBD1. With 0 bases clipped from V and 4 bases from J, the junction kept 9 bases outside the gene matches. Germline CDR1 reads SGHDN; CDR2 reads FVKESK. This CDR3 contains 17 residues. The CDR3 sequence: CASSQERLQGSYNEQFF. The CDR3 coding sequence is TGTGCCAGCAGCCAAGAACGCCTACAGGGGTCGTACAATGAGCAGTTCTTC.

This chain links TRBV4-1 with TRBJ1-4, with D maybe TRBD1 (5 bases). The CDR3 runs 18 residues. The V and J ends lost 2 bases and 2 bases respectively, with 18 bases between them. Per the germline V gene, CDR1 is MGHRA and CDR2 is YSYEKL. CDR3 in DNA: TGCGCCAGCAGCCAACCGGGACTGGGGTCCGGGACTAATGAAAAACTGTTTTTT. It yields the protein CASSQPGLGSGTNEKLFF.

This clonotype was seen a few times. The genes are TRBV6-2 or TRBV6-3 and TRBJ2-5; 8 bases line up with TRBD1. The CDR3 is 15 amino acids. J was trimmed by 5 bases and V by 7 bases; bases with no gene match: 12. Germline loops: CDR1 MNHEY, CDR2 SVGEGT. This chain's CDR3 is CASNEGTGPGETQYF. CDR3 nucleotide sequence: TGTGCCAGCAACGAGGGGACAGGCCCGGGGGAGACCCAGTACTTC.

This clonotype has only a few counts. J is TRBJ2-5 and V is TRBV29-1, with 13 bases matching TRBD2. The closer fit of TRBJ2-1 to the DNA end suggests the J call may be wrong. This CDR3 comprises 13 residues. Looked up from germline, CDR1 is SQVTM and CDR2 is ANQGSEA. CDR3 loop: CSVETSGGGEQFF. CDR3 in DNA: TGCAGCGTTGAAACTAGCGGGGGGGGTGAGCAGTTCTTC.

This clonotype was observed a few times. The chain carries TRBV20-1 and TRBJ2-3; TRBD2 aligns across 7 bases. The CDR3 spans 15 residues. CDR1 and CDR2 from the germline V gene are DFQATT and SNEGSKA (reference sequence). V shed 4 bases and J 5 bases; nucleotides not matched to a gene: 12. The CDR3 sequence: CSATALAAMVDTQYF. CDR3 nucleotides: TGCAGTGCTACGGCCCTAGCGGCGATGGTAGATACGCAGTATTTT.

This clonotype has ten or more counts. The chain combines TRBV13 with TRBJ2-7; 9 bases are shared with TRBD1. The CDR3 is 14 amino acids. CDR1 and CDR2 (germline): PRHDT, FYEKMQ (reference sequence). The V and J ends lost 4 bases and 1 base, in that order; junction bases with no gene match: 2. In DNA, the CDR3 is TGTGCCAGCAGCTCCGGGACAGGGTCCTACGAGCAGTACTTC. The encoded protein is CASSSGTGSYEQYF.

The chain uses TRBV27 and TRBJ1-2; D may be TRBD1 (6 bases). Trimming pared 6 bases from V and 8 bases from J, leaving 16 bases between. The CDR3 extends over 13 amino acids. Germline-derived CDR1 and CDR2 are MNHEY and SMNVEV (reference sequence). The CDR3 DNA follows: TGTGCCAGCAGCCTCTCAGGGGTAATGGGCTACACCTTC. Translating it yields CASSLSGVMGYTF.

This clonotype appeared a few times. The J gene is TRBJ2-1, the V gene TRBV11-3, with D uncertain. Germline CDR1 and CDR2: SGHNT and YENEEA. Between the trimmed V and J ends, which lost 5 bases and 0 bases, there was a span of 11 bases. The CDR3 totals 15 residues. The CDR3: CASSPQLSSYNEQFF. CDR3 coding DNA: TGTGCCAGCAGCCCACAATTAAGCTCCTACAATGAGCAGTTCTTC.

This clonotype turned up a few times. The J gene is TRBJ2-1, the V gene TRBV29-1; 8 positions match TRBD2. CDR1 is SQVTM, CDR2 ANQGSEA, per germline. V trimming: 6 bases; J trimming: 7 bases; junction bases outside the gene matches: 17. The CDR3 has 16 residues. CDR3: CSVAREGLILGNEQFF. The CDR3 nucleotides are TGCAGCGTCGCTCGGGAGGGGCTAATTCTGGGAAATGAGCAGTTCTTC.

The chain recombines TRBV6-1 with TRBJ1-2; TRBD1 is a possible D gene (5 bases). There are 14 residues in the CDR3. Germline CDR1 is MNHNS and CDR2 is SASEGT. V was shortened by 6 bases and J by 1 base, with 12 bases between the two germline ends. This CDR3 reads CASSLGRINYGYTF. The CDR3 bases are TGTGCCAGCAGCCTGGGACGGATTAACTATGGCTACACCTTC.

This sequence joins TRBV12-3 or TRBV12-4 and TRBJ2-7, with 7 bases matching TRBD1. The CDR3 sequence is 14 residues long. After removal of 6 bases from V and 3 bases from J, the junction contained 8 bases not matched to a gene. The DNA of the CDR3 is TGTGCCAGCAGCCGACAGGGCCGTGACTACGAGCAGTACTTC. Its translation: CASSRQGRDYEQYF.

This clonotype occurred a few times. This chain connects TRBV6-2 or TRBV6-3 to TRBJ2-5, with D unclear. Germline lookup yields CDR1 MNHEY and CDR2 SVGEGT. The germline V and J ends were trimmed by 0 bases and 5 bases, with 10 bases remaining between them. This CDR3 has 14 residues. The CDR3 coding sequence is TGTGCCAGCAGTTACTCGACGGTCCCGGAGACCCAGTACTTC. As protein: CASSYSTVPETQYF.

This chain joins TRBV15 and TRBJ1-2, with 7 positions matching TRBD1. The CDR3 length is 15 residues. With 4 bases clipped from V and 3 bases from J, the junction kept 8 bases outside the gene matches. From germline, CDR1 is LNHNV and CDR2 YYDKDF (reference sequence). The CDR3 DNA reads as TGTGCCACCAGCAACTCCGGGACAGCATACTATGGCTACACCTTC. This codes for CATSNSGTAYYGYTF.

This chain connects TRBV10-3 to TRBJ2-7, with a tentative D call TRBD2 (5 bases). Trimming took 7 bases from V and 5 from J, leaving 15 bases between them. Germline CDR1 ENHRY, CDR2 SYGVKD. This CDR3 has 13 amino acids. The CDR3 nucleotides are TGTGCCATCATGGGCTCGTCGGGGAACGAGCAGTACTTC. Encoded protein: CAIMGSSGNEQYF.

This rearrangement joins TRBV20-1 to TRBJ2-7, with D perhaps TRBD1 or TRBD2 (5 bases each). V shed 0 bases and J shed 2 bases, with 17 bases lying between them. Germline loops: CDR1 DFQATT, CDR2 SNEGSKA (reference sequence). The CDR3 spans 16 residues. This chain's CDR3 is CSARDLEGTFTYEQYF. The CDR3 coding sequence is TGCAGTGCTAGAGATTTGGAAGGGACCTTTACCTACGAGCAGTACTTC.